This TCR beta chain was identified in a study of OX40 agonist ivuxolimab in advanced cancers. Assay: immunoSEQ multiplex PCR; the TCRdb copy retains only in-frame clones and omits some. The sample yields more than 45,000 clones, about nine tenths seen once. Study-wide results and caveats: Partly responding patients at 0.1-3.0 mg/kg showed some of the smallest clonal expansion. The study did not work out the antigen specificity of the expanded peripheral T cells.

V gave up 2 bases and J gave up 0 bases, with 8 bases separating them. The length of the CDR3 is 15 residues. Germline-derived CDR1 and CDR2 are MDHEN and SYDVKM. Comments on this clone: Its antigen is not identified.

No patient had autoimmune disease or received systemic immunosuppression. This chain joins TRBV28 and TRBJ2-4, with a weak D call TRBD2 (5 bases). The TCR comes from an adult with an advanced solid tumor such as melanoma, head and neck, liver or kidney cancer. The sample here was CD4+ or CD8+ T cells sorted from blood, taken in a trial of the OX40 agonist ivuxolimab. CDR3 residues: CASSLEGLAKNIQYF. The CDR3 region has the DNA TGTGCCAGCAGTTTAGAGGGTCTAGCCAAAAACATTCAGTACTTC.